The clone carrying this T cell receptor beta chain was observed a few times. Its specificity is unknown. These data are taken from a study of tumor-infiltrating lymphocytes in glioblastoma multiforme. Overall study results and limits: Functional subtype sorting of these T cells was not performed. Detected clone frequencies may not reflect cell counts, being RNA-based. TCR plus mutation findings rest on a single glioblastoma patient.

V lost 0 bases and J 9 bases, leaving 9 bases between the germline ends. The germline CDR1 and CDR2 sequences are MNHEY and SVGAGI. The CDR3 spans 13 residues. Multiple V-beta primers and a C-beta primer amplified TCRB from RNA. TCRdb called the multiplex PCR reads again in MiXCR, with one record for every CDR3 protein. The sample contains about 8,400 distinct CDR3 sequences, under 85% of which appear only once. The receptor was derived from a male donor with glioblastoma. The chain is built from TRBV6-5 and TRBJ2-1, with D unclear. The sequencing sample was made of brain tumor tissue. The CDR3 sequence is CASSYSTPSEQFF. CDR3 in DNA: TGTGCCAGCAGTTACTCGACCCCGAGTGAGCAGTTCTTC.